The TCR beta chain under discussion was sequenced for a study of T cell responses to AZD1222 COVID-19 vaccine. Generated by immunoSEQ multiplex PCR, the TCRdb table keeps only in-frame clones and is missing some. The repertoire holds more than 75,000 clones, roughly four fifths seen once, with about 1.3% in the top ten. In regard to this clone: Antigen specificity is unknown.

Study results and limitations: Repertoire sampling happened only post peak T cell response. The reported proportion of spike-specific TCRs targeting unmutated variant regions was nearly half. Once two AZD1222 doses were given, Spike-specific TCR breadth and depth went up. Among AZD1222 vaccinees, only six or seven were seropositive at baseline.

The specimen comprised peripheral blood, sampled 28 days after the second AZD1222 dose. The TCR sequence derives from an adult who received the AZD1222 COVID-19 vaccine.

CDR3 nucleotides: TGTGCCAGCAGCGGAGGACAGGGGACCCTCACAGATACGCAGTATTTT. Its translation: CASSGGQGTLTDTQYF. The J gene is TRBJ2-3, the V gene TRBV7-9, with 9 positions matching TRBD1. Germline V CDR1 and CDR2: SEHNR, FQNEAQ (reference sequence). This CDR3 region has 16 residues. Trimming took 5 bases from V and 2 from J; bases not matched to a gene: 8. The full variable domain, with the rest looked up from reference TRBV7-9 and TRBJ2-3, is DTGVSQNPRHKITKRGQNVTFRCDPISEHNRLYWYRQTLGQGPEFLTYFQNEAQLEKSRLLSDRFSAERPKGSFSTLEIQRTEQGDSAMYLCASSGGQGTLTDTQYFGPGTRLTVL.